Below, 7 T cell receptor beta chains from the same sample are listed, as sequenced in a study of T cell responses to AZD1222 COVID-19 vaccine. Repertoires were generated with immunoSEQ multiplex PCR, while TCRdb's copy carries only in-frame clones and drops some. Seen here are around 140,000 clones, more than 85% observed once, and the top ten hold about 5%. The sample was peripheral blood, taken on day 0 of AZD1222 vaccination. The receptor set was obtained from an adult in good health.

V usage is TRBV3-1 (or the pseudogene TRBV3-2) and J usage is TRBJ1-1, with D hard to call. The CDR3 covers 13 residues. The germline CDR1 and CDR2 sequences are LGHDT and YNNKEL (reference sequence). Trimming left V 4 bases short and J 7 bases short, with 13 bases between. The CDR3 region has the DNA TGTGCCAGCAGCCCCCCTGTACCCGGTGAAGCTTTCTTT. It codes for CASSPPVPGEAFF.

J is TRBJ1-2 and V is TRBV6-1, with D hard to call. This CDR3 spans 16 amino acids. Germline CDR1 and CDR2: MNHNS and SASEGT. The V end was cut by 3 bases, the J end by 2 bases, with 16 bases between. Here the CDR3 reads CASSEVSRPGNYGYTF. In DNA form, the CDR3 reads TGTGCCAGCAGTGAGGTTTCAAGACCGGGGAACTATGGCTACACCTTC.

This sequence joins TRBV6-6 and TRBJ2-1; D remains unclear. Per germline, CDR1 MNHNY and CDR2 SVGAGI (reference sequence). Trimming removed 0 bases at V and 8 bases at J, with 17 bases between. This CDR3 comprises 16 residues. This CDR3 is CASSYSATLPEDEQFF. CDR3 sequence (DNA): TGTGCCAGCAGTTACTCGGCGACACTACCTGAAGATGAGCAGTTCTTC.

The rearrangement uses TRBV27 and TRBJ1-2; 11 positions agree with TRBD1. J was trimmed by 2 bases and V by 5 bases; bases with no gene match: 4. The CDR3 spans 15 residues. Germline loops: CDR1 MNHEY, CDR2 SMNVEV (reference sequence). This CDR3 reads CASSPRDRGNYGYTF. CDR3 coding DNA: TGTGCCAGCAGTCCCCGGGACAGGGGGAACTATGGCTACACCTTC.

The chain couples TRBV3-1 (or the pseudogene TRBV3-2) to TRBJ2-7, with D hard to call. The CDR3 runs 13 residues. The ends were cut back, 3 bases at V and 7 bases at J, with 13 bases in the middle. CDR1 and CDR2 from the germline V gene are LGHDT and YNNKEL (reference sequence). The CDR3 sequence: CASSQADGLEQYF. CDR3 bases: TGTGCCAGCAGCCAGGCGGATGGGCTGGAGCAGTACTTC.

This rearrangement joins TRBV19 to TRBJ1-2, with TRBD1 matching 7 bases. J lost 7 bases, V lost 5 bases, and 10 bases had no gene match. CDR3 size: 14 residues. Germline V CDR1 and CDR2: LNHDA, SQIVND (reference sequence). CDR3 nucleotides: TGTGCCAGTAGTCCGAAGGGGGCCGCGCCTGGCTACACCTTC. As protein: CASSPKGAAPGYTF.

This chain joins TRBV6-5 and TRBJ1-1; 7 bases line up with TRBD1. J lost 6 bases, V lost 6 bases, and 13 bases had no gene match. This CDR3 contains 15 residues. Germline CDR1 and CDR2: MNHEY and SVGAGI. The DNA of the CDR3 is TGTGCCAGCAGGGGACTCGGGACAGCGAGAGCTGAAGCTTTCTTT. Its translation is CASRGLGTARAEAFF.